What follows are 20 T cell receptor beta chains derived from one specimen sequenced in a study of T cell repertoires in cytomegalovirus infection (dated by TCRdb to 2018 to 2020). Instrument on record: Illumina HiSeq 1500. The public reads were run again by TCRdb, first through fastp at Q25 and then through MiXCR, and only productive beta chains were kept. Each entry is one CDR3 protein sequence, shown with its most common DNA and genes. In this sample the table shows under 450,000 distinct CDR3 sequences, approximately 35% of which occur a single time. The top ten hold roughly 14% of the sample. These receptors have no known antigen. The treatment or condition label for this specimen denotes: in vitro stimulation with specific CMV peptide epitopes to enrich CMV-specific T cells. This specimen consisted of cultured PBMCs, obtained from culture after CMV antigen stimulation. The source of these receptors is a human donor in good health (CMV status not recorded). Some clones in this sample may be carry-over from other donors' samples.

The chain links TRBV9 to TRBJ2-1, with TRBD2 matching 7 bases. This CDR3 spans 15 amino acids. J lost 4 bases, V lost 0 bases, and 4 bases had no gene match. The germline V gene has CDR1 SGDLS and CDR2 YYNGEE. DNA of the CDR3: TGTGCCAGCAGCGTAGGTGGGGACTATTACAATGAGCAGTTCTTC. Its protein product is CASSVGGDYYNEQFF.

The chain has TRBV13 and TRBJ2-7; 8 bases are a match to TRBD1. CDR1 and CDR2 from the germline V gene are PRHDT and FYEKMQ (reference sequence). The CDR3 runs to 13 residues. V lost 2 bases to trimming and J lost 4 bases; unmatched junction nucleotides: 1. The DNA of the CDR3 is TGTGCCAGCAGCTTAAACAGGGGGTACGAGCAGTACTTC. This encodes CASSLNRGYEQYF.

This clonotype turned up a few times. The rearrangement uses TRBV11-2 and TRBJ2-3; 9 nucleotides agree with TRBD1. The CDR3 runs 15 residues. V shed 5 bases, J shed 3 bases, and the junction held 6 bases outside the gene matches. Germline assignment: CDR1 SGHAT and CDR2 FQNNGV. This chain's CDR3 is CASSPRDRETDTQYF. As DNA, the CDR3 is TGTGCCAGCAGCCCGCGGGACAGGGAGACAGATACGCAGTATTTT.

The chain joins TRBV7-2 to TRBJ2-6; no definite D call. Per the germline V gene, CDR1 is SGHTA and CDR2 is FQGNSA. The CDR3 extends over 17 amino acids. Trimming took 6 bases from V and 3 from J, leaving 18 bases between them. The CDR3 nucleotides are TGTGCCAGCAGAATAGGGTTCCGCAGGTTTGGGGCCAACGTCCTGACTTTC. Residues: CASRIGFRRFGANVLTF.

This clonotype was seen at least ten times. The CDR3 reads CASSPRSEGEQFF. The CDR3, as DNA: TGTGCCAGCAGCCCAAGGTCGGAAGGGGAGCAGTTCTTC. This chain links TRBV7-2 with TRBJ2-1, with unresolved D. The CDR3 consists of 13 residues. With 5 bases removed from V and 10 bases from J, the gap between germline ends came to 15 bases. Germline V gene lookup returns CDR1 SGHTA and CDR2 FQGNSA.

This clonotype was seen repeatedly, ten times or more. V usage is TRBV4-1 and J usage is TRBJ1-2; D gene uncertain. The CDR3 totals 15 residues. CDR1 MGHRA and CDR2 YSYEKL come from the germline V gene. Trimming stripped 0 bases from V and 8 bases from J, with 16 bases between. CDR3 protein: CASSQENGDRQGYTF. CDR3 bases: TGCGCCAGCAGCCAAGAGAACGGCGACCGCCAGGGCTACACCTTC.

The CDR3 bases are TGTGCCAGCAGCGTCCCGGGACAGGGGGGCACTGAAGCTTTCTTT. Encoded protein: CASSVPGQGGTEAFF. The V call is TRBV5-4, the J call TRBJ1-1, with 11 nucleotides matching TRBD1. The germline V gene has CDR1 SGHNT and CDR2 YYREEE (reference sequence). Unmatched junction bases numbered 6, after V lost 4 bases and J lost 4 bases. The CDR3 totals 15 residues. Together with reference TRBV5-4 and TRBJ1-1, the CDR3 gives the full variable domain: ETGVTQSPTHLIKTRGQQVTLRCSSQSGHNTVSWYQQALGQGPQFIFQYYREEENGRGNFPPRFSGLQFPNYSSELNVNALELDDSALYLCASSVPGQGGTEAFFGQGTRLTVV.

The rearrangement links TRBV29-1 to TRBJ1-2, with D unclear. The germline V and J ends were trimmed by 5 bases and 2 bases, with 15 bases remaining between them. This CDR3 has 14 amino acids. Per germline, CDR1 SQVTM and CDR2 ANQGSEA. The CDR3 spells CSVSSGTANYGYTF. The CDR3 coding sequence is TGCAGCGTTTCTTCCGGTACAGCCAACTATGGCTACACCTTC.

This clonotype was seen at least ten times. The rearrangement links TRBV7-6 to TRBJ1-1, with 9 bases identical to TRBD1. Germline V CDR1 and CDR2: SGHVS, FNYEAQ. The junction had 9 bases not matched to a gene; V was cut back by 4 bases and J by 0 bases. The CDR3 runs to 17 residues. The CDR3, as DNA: TGTGCCAGCAGCTCTACCTACAGGGGGCGCATGAACACTGAAGCTTTCTTT. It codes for CASSSTYRGRMNTEAFF.

CDR3 sequence: CASSLPQGGSNQPQHF. As DNA, the CDR3 is TGTGCCAGCAGTTTGCCCCAGGGTGGTAGCAATCAGCCCCAGCATTTT. The V and J genes are TRBV28 and TRBJ1-5, with TRBD1 as a possible D gene (5 bases). CDR1 MDHEN and CDR2 SYDVKM come from the germline V gene. V dropped 3 bases and J dropped 0 bases, with 12 bases sitting between them. The CDR3 has 16 amino acids. Full variable domain (remainder filled in from reference TRBV28 and TRBJ1-5): DVKVTQSSRYLVKRTGEKVFLECVQDMDHENMFWYRQDPGLGLRLIYFSYDVKMKEKGDIPEGYSVSREKKERFSLILESASTNQTSMYLCASSLPQGGSNQPQHFGDGTRLSIL.

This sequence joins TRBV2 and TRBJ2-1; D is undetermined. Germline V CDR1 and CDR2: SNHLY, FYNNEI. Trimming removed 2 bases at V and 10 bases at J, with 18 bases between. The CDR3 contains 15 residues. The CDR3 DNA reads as TGTGCCAGCAGTGAAATACTGGGTGGAGAGACGGAGCAGTTCTTC. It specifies CASSEILGGETEQFF.

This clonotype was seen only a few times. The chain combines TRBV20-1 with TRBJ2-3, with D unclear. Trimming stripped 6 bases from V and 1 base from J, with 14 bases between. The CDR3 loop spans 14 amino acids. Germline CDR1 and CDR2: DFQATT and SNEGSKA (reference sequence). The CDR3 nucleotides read TGCAGTGCCCGACTCGCATTGCGCACAGATACGCAGTATTTT. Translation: CSARLALRTDTQYF.

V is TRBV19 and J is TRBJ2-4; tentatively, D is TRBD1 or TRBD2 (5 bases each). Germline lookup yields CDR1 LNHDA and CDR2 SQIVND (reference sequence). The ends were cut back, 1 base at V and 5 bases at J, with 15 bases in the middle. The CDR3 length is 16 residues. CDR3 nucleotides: TGTGCCAGTAGTATAGGGATGGGGCCGAGGGAAAACATTCAGTACTTC. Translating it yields CASSIGMGPRENIQYF.

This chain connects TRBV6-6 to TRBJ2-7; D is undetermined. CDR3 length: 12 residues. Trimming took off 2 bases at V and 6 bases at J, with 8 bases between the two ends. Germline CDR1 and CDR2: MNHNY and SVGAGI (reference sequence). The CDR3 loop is CASSYTKGEQYV. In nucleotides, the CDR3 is TGTGCCAGCAGTTACACGAAGGGCGAGCAGTACGTC.

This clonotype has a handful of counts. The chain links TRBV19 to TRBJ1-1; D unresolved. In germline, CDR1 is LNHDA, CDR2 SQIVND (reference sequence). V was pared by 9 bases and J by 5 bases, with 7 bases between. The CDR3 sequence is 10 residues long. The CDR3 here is CASGGTEAFF. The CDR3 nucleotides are TGTGCCAGCGGTGGAACTGAAGCTTTCTTT. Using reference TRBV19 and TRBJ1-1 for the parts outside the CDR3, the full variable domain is DGGITQSPKYLFRKEGQNVTLSCEQNLNHDAMYWYRQDPGQGLRLIYYSQIVNDFQKGDIAEGYSVSREKKESFPLTVTSAQKNPTAFYLCASGGTEAFFGQGTRLTVV.

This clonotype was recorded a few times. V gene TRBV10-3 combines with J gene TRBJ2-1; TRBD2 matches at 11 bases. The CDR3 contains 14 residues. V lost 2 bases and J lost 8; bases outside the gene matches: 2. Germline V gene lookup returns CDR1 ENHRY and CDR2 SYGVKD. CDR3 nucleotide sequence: TGTGCCATCAGTGAGACTAGCGGGAGCGATGAGCAGTTCTTC. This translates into CAISETSGSDEQFF.

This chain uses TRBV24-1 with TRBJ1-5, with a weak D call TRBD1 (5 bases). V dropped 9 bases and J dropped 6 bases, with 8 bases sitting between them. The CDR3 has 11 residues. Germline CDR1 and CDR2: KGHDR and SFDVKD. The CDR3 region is CATGGSQPQHF. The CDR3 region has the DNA TGTGCCACCGGGGGAAGTCAGCCCCAGCATTTT.

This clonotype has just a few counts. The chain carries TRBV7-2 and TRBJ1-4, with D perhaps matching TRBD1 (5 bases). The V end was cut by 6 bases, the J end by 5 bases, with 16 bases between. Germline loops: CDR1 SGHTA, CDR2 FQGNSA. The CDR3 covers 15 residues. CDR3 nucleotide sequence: TGTGCCAGCAGTACTACCGGGACGCAAAATGAAAAACTGTTTTTT. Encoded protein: CASSTTGTQNEKLFF.

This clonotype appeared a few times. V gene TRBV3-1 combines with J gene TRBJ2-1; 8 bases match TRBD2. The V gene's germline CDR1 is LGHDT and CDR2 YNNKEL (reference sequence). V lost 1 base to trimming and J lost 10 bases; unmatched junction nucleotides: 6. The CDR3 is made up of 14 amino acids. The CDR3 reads CASSQAGGPGEQFF. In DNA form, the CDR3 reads TGTGCCAGCAGCCAAGCGGGAGGGCCGGGAGAGCAGTTCTTC.

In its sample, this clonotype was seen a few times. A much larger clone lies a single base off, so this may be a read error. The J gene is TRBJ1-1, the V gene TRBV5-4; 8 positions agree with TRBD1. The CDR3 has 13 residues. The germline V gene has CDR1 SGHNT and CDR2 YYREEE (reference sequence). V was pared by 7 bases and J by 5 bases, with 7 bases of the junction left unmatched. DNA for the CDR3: TGTGCCAGCGAGGGACAGGAGGGGACTGAAGCTTTCTTT. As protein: CASEGQEGTEAFF.